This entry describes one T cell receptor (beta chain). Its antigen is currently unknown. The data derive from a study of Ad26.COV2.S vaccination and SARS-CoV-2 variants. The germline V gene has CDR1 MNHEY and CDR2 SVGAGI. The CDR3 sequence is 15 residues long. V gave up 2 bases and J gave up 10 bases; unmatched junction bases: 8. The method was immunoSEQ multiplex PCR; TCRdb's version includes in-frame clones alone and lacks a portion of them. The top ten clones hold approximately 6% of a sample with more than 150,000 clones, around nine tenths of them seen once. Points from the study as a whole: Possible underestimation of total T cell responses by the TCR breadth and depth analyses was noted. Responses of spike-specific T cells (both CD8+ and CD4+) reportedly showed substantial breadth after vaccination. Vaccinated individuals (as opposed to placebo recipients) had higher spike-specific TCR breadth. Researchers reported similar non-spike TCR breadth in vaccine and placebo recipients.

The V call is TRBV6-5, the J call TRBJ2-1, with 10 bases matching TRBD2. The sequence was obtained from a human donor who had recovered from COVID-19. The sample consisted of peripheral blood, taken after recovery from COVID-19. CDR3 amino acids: CASSYRTSGLGEQFF. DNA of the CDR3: TGTGCCAGCAGTTACCGGACTAGCGGTCTGGGGGAGCAGTTCTTC.